This is a list of T cell receptor beta chains from one sample in a study of esophageal squamous cell carcinoma under preoperative chemotherapy. TCRdb reanalysed the PCR reads using MiXCR and keeps one entry per CDR3 protein. The table lists approximately 19,000 distinct CDR3 sequences, more than 45% of them singletons. The sample was gathered from a patient given preoperative chemotherapy. Receptor source: a human donor with esophageal squamous cell carcinoma. The donor label of this sample is uncertain. Each CDR3 is given without its conserved first and last residue.

CDR3: ASGGGTGDNEQF
V: TRBV12-3/TRBV12-4
J: TRBJ2-1

CDR3: ASSLNPPSGGITDTQY
V: TRBV7-3
J: TRBJ2-3

CDR3: ASSLARLAGGRLSYNEQF
V: TRBV7-9
J: TRBJ2-1

CDR3: ASSEWTSGRSYEQY
V: TRBV7-2
J: TRBJ2-7

CDR3: ASSEITGYEQY
V: TRBV6-1
J: TRBJ2-7

CDR3: ASSLEHTDTQY
V: TRBV7-7
J: TRBJ2-3

CDR3: ASSSLVTGAATDTQY
V: TRBV11-2
J: TRBJ2-3

CDR3: ASSSGTGGFNEKLF
V: TRBV7-2
J: TRBJ1-4

CDR3: ASSLAGEEDEQY
V: TRBV7-9
J: NA

CDR3: ASRASSRQDTQY
V: TRBV7-3
J: TRBJ2-3

CDR3: ASSFLAGSSYNEQY
V: TRBV27
J: NA

CDR3: ASSPSTRETQY
V: TRBV7-2
J: NA

CDR3: ASSIAVGGEQY
V: TRBV7-7
J: NA

CDR3: ASSPRGGVSYEQY
V: TRBV11-3
J: NA

CDR3: ASSLVVGNTQY
V: TRBV11-1
J: NA

CDR3: ASSFTGLASSRPDTQY
V: TRBV11-2
J: TRBJ2-3

CDR3: ASSAGTTNEKLF
V: TRBV6-1
J: TRBJ1-4

CDR3: ASSSGVAGGAQNTQY
V: TRBV7-2
J: TRBJ2-4